The clone carrying this T cell receptor (beta chain) was counted once. What it binds is unknown. A multiplex PCR was run with 60 Vbeta primers and 13 Jbeta primers. Only in-frame clones appear in the TCRdb table, and some are missing; sequencing was by immunoSEQ multiplex PCR. The sample has roughly 120,000 clones, approximately 69% seen once; the top ten hold 9.5% to 13%. Each donor was nominally healthy when sampled (though unrecorded immune exposures were likely). The V gene end was trimmed by 4 bases and the J gene end by 6 bases; junction bases not matched to a gene: 5. The CDR3 is 14 residues long. In germline, CDR1 is MDHEN, CDR2 SYDVKM. The source of the sample is a study of cytomegalovirus exposure and HLA in healthy donors. Study-wide points: Using a false discovery rate of 0.05, a later analysis showed that 16,951 TCR beta sequences were associated with HLA alleles. Accurate predictions that matched the HLA-A and HLA-B alleles of most subjects were reportedly made from TCR beta sequences.

Sequencing was done on a sample of PBMCs. The TCR was taken from a woman between 45 and 65 years old in good health and CMV-seropositive. The rearrangement joins TRBV28 to TRBJ1-4; 7 bases match TRBD1. CDR3 nucleotides: TGTGCCAGCAGTTCGGGACAGAGAGATGAAAAACTGTTTTTT. It specifies CASSSGQRDEKLFF.